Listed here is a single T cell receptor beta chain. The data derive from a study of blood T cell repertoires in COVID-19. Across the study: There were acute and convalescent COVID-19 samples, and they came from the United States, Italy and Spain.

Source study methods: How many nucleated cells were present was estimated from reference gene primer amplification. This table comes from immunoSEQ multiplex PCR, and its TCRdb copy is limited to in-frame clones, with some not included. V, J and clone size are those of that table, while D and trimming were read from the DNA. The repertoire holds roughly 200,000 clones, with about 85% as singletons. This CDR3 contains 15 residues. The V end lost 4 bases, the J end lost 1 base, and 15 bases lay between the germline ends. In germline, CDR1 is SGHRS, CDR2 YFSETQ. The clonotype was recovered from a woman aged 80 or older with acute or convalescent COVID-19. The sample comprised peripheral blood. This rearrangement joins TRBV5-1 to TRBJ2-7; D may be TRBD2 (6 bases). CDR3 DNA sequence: TGCGCCAGCAGCCTGAGGGGAGGAGGATCCTACGAGCAGTACTTC. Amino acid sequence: CASSLRGGGSYEQYF.